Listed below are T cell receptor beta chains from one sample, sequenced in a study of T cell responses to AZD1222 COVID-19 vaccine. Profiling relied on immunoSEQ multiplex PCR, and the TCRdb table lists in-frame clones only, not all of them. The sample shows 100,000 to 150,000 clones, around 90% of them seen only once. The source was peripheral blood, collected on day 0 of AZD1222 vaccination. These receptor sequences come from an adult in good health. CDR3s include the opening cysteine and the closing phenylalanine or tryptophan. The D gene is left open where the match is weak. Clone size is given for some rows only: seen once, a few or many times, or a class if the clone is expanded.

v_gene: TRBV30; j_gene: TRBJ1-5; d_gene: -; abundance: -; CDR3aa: CAWSVHSGQPQHF; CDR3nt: TGTGCCTGGAGTGTACACTCGGGGCAGCCCCAGCATTTT
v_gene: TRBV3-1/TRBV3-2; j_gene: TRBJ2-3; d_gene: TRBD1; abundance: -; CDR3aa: CASSPSTGGASADTQYF; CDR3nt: TGTGCCAGCAGCCCTTCGACAGGGGGCGCGTCGGCAGATACGCAGTATTTT
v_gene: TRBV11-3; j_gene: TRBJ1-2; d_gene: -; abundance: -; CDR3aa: CASSEGIGYGYTF; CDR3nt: TGTGCCAGCAGCGAAGGGATCGGCTATGGCTACACCTTC
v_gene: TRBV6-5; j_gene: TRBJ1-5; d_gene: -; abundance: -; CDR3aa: CASRTPGGNQPQHF; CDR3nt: TGTGCCAGCAGGACTCCTGGGGGCAATCAGCCCCAGCATTTT
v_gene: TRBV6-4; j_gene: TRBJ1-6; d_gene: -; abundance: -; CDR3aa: CASSSSSDSPLHF; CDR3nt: TGTGCCAGCAGTTCTTCCTCGGATTCACCCCTCCACTTT
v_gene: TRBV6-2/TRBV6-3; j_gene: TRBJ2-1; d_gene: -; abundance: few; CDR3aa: CASSYPVNEQFF; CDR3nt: TGTGCCAGCAGTTATCCCGTCAATGAGCAGTTCTTC
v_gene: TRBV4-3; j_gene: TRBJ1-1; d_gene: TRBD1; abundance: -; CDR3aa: CASSQDYRGNTEAFF; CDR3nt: TGCGCCAGCAGCCAAGACTACAGGGGGAACACTGAAGCTTTCTTT
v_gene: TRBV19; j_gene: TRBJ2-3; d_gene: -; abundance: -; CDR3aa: CASTLAQSTDTQYF; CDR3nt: TGTGCCAGTACTCTAGCGCAAAGCACAGATACGCAGTATTTT
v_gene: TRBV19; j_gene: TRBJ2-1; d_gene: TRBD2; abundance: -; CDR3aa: CASSILADPSYNEQFF; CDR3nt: TGTGCCAGTAGTATACTAGCGGACCCCTCCTACAATGAGCAGTTCTTC
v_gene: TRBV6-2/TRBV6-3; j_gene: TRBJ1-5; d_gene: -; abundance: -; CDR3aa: CASTPRAGSNQPQHF; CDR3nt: TGTGCCAGCACCCCCCGGGCCGGAAGCAATCAGCCCCAGCATTTT
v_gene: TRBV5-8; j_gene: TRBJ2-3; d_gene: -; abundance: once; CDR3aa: CASSLSSGFATDTQYF; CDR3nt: TGTGCCAGCAGCTTGAGCTCAGGCTTTGCCACAGATACGCAGTATTTT
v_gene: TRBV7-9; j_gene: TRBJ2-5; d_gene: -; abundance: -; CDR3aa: CASSPTGPQETQYF; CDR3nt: TGTGCCAGCAGCCCAACGGGACCCCAAGAGACCCAGTACTTC
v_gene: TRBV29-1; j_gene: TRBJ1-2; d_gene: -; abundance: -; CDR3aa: CSVERGVHGYTF; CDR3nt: TGCAGCGTTGAGAGAGGGGTACATGGCTACACCTTC
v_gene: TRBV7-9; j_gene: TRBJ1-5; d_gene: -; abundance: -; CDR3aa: CASTEFEGEPQHF; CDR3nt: TGTGCCAGCACCGAATTCGAAGGGGAGCCCCAGCATTTT
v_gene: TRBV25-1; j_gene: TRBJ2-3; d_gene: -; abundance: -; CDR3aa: CASSEGRSSTDTQYF; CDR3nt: TGTGCCAGCAGTGAGGGGCGTTCCAGCACAGATACGCAGTATTTT
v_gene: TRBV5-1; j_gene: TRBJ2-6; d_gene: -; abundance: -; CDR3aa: CASSLGATRGSGANVLTF; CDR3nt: TGCGCCAGCAGCTTGGGTGCAACGAGAGGGTCTGGGGCCAACGTCCTGACTTTC
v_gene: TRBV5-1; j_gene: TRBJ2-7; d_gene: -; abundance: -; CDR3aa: CASSFEGAYEQYF; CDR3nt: TGCGCCAGCAGCTTCGAAGGGGCCTACGAGCAGTACTTC
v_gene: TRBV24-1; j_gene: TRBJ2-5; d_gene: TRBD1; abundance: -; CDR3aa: CATSDTGQYQETQYF; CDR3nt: TGTGCCACCAGTGATACGGGACAGTACCAAGAGACCCAGTACTTC
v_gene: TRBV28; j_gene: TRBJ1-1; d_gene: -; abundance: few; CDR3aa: CASSLGAEGDNTEAFF; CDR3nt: TGTGCCAGCAGTTTAGGAGCCGAAGGGGATAACACTGAAGCTTTCTTT
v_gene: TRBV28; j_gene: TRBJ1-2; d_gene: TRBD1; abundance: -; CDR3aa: CASSRTGGGYGYTF; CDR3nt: TGTGCCAGCAGTCGGACAGGGGGGGGCTATGGCTACACCTTC
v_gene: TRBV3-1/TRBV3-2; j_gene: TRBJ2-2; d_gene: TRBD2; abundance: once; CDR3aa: CASSPWGTSGRAFGELFF; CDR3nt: TGTGCCAGCAGCCCCTGGGGGACTAGCGGGAGGGCCTTCGGGGAGCTGTTTTTT
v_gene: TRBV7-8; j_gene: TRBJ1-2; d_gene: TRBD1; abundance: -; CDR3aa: CASSLDHRGDYGYTF; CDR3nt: TGTGCCAGCAGCTTGGACCACAGGGGCGACTATGGCTACACCTTC
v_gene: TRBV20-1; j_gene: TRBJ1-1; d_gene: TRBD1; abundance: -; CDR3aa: CSASLGQGSEAFF; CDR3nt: TGCAGTGCTAGTCTCGGACAGGGCAGTGAAGCTTTCTTT
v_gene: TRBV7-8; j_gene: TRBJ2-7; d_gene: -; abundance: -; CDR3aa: CASSRTASYEQYF; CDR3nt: TGTGCCAGCAGCCGGACAGCTTCCTACGAGCAGTACTTC
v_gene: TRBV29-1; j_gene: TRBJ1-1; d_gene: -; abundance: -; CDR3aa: CSVETGQNTEAFF; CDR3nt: TGCAGCGTTGAAACAGGGCAGAACACTGAAGCTTTCTTT
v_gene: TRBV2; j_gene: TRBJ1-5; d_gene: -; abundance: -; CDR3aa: CASSEAGVRNQPQHF; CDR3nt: TGTGCCAGCAGTGAAGCAGGGGTGCGCAATCAGCCCCAGCATTTT
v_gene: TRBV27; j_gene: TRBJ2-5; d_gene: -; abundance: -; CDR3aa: CASRGAGQETQYF; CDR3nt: TGTGCCAGCAGGGGCGCGGGGCAAGAGACCCAGTACTTC
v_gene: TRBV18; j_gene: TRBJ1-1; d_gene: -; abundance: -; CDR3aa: CASSPRGAGHTEAFF; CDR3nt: TGTGCCAGCTCACCAAGGGGTGCAGGACACACTGAAGCTTTCTTT
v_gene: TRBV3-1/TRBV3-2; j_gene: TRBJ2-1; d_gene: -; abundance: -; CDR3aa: CASSPGLGGQFF; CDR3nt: TGTGCCAGCAGTCCCGGGCTCGGGGGGCAGTTCTTC
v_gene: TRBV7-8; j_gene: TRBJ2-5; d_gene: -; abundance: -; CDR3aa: CASSLVGGETQYF; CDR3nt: TGTGCCAGCAGCTTAGTGGGCGGAGAGACCCAGTACTTC
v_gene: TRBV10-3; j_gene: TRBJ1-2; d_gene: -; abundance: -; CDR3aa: CAISDWNTDYGYTF; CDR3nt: TGTGCCATCAGTGATTGGAACACCGACTATGGCTACACCTTC
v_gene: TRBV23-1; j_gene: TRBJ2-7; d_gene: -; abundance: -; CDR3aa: CASKTGTESYEQYF; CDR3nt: TGCGCCAGCAAAACCGGGACGGAATCCTACGAGCAGTACTTC
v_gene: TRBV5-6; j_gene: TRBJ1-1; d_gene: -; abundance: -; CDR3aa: CASSLRGASNTEAFF; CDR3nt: TGTGCCAGCAGCTTGAGAGGGGCCTCGAACACTGAAGCTTTCTTT
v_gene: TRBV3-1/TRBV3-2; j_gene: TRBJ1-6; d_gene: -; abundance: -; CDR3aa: CASSLDHPIIHHNSPLHF; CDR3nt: TGTGCCAGCAGCCTAGACCATCCCATCATACATCATAATTCACCCCTCCACTTT
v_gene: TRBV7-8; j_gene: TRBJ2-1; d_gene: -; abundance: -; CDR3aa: CASSLVGSSYNEQFF; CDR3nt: TGTGCCAGCAGCTTAGTCGGGAGCTCCTACAATGAGCAGTTCTTC
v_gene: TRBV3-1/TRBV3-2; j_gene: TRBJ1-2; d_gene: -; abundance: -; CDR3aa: CASSQEGGYYGYTF; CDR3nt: TGTGCCAGCAGCCAAGAAGGGGGGTACTATGGCTACACCTTC
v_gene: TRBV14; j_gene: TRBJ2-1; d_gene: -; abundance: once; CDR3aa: CASSPPGDEQFF; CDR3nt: TGTGCCAGCAGCCCCCCGGGAGATGAGCAGTTCTTC
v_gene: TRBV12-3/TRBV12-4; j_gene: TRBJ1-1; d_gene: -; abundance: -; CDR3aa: CASSFLTEAFF; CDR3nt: TGTGCCAGCAGTTTTTTAACTGAAGCTTTCTTT
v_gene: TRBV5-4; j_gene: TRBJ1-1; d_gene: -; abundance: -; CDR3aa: CASSSPDRGTEAFF; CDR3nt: TGTGCCAGCAGCTCCCCAGATAGGGGCACTGAAGCTTTCTTT
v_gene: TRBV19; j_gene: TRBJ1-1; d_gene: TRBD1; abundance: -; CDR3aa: CASKGQGLNTEAFF; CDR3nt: TGTGCCAGTAAGGGACAGGGGTTGAACACTGAAGCTTTCTTT
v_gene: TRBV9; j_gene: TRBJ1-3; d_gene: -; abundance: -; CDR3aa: CASSTQVRGGNTIYF; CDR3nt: TGTGCCAGCAGCACCCAAGTCAGGGGAGGAAACACCATATATTTT
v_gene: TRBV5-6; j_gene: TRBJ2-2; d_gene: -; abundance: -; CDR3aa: CASSFGGAVKNTGELFF; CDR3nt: TGTGCCAGCAGCTTCGGAGGGGCGGTTAAGAACACCGGGGAGCTGTTTTTT
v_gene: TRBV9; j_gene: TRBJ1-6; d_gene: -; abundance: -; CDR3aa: CASSPTGQKNSPLHF; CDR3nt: TGTGCCAGCAGTCCGACGGGGCAGAAAAATTCACCCCTCCACTTT
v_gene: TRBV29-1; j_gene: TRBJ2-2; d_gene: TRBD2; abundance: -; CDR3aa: CSAKTSGVNTGELFF; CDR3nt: TGCAGCGCCAAGACTAGCGGGGTTAACACCGGGGAGCTGTTTTTT
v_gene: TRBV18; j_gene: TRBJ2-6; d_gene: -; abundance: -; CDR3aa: CASSPRATGRGANVLTF; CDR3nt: TGTGCCAGCTCACCGAGGGCAACAGGGCGTGGGGCCAACGTCCTGACTTTC
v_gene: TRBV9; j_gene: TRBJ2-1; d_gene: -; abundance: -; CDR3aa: CASSEQVAEYNEQFF; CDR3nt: TGTGCCAGCAGCGAACAGGTGGCCGAGTACAATGAGCAGTTCTTC
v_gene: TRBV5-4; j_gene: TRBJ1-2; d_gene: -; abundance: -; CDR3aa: CASSADRLQLNYGYTF; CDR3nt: TGTGCCAGCAGTGCCGACAGACTTCAACTTAACTATGGCTACACCTTC
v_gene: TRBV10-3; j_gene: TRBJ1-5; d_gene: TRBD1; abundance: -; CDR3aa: CAISDPGTGYQPQHF; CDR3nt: TGTGCCATCAGTGACCCCGGGACAGGGTATCAGCCCCAGCATTTT
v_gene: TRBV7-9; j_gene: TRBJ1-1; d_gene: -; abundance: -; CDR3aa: CASSLEANTEAFF; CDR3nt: TGTGCCAGCAGCTTAGAGGCGAACACTGAAGCTTTCTTT
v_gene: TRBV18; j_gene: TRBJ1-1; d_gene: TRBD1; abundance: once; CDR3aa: CASSLTGQVSTEAFF; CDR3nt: TGTGCCAGCTCACTTACGGGACAGGTTAGCACTGAAGCTTTCTTT
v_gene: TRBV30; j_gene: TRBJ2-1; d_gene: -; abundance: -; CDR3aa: CAWSEGSWDTDLTEQFF; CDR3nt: TGTGCCTGGAGTGAGGGGTCTTGGGACACGGATCTAACCGAGCAGTTCTTC